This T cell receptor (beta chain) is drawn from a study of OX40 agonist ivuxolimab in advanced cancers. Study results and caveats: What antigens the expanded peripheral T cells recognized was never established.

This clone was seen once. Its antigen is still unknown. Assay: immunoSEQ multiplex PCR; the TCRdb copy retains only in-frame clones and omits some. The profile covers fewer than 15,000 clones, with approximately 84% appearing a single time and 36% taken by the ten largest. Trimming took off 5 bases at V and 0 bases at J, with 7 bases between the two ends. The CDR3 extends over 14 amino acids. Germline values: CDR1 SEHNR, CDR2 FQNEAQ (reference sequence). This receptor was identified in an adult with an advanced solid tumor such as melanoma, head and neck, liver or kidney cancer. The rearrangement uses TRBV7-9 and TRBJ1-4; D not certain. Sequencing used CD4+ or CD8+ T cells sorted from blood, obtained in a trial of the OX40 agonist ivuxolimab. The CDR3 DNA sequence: TGTGCCAGCAGCCCCCAGTCAACTAATGAAAAACTGTTTTTT. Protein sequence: CASSPQSTNEKLFF.